Listed here is a single T cell receptor beta chain. The antigen remains undetermined. With 60 Vbeta and 13 Jbeta primers, the PCR was carried out. Libraries were prepared by immunoSEQ multiplex PCR; TCRdb keeps only in-frame clonotypes and omits some of them. Of about 120,000 clones in the sample, around 80% were seen once. This entry belongs to a study of cytomegalovirus exposure and HLA in healthy donors. Overall study: Unique TCRs numbering around 85 million, obtained from HLA-typed donors, made up an early data release.

The study, taken as a whole, reports: Fewer N-insertions (relative to the approximately 700-donor mean) were reportedly seen in an Asian-associated ancestry cluster in a later analysis.

CDR3 length: 19 amino acids. V was pared by 3 bases and J by 4 bases, with 19 bases of the junction left unmatched. In germline, CDR1 is SGHTA, CDR2 FQGNSA. The sequenced sample consisted of PBMCs. This TCR derives from a female donor in good health and CMV-seronegative. The genes are TRBV7-2 and TRBJ2-5; 8 nucleotides match TRBD1. The CDR3 sequence: CASSFTAISQARGRETQYF. The DNA of the CDR3 is TGTGCCAGCAGCTTTACGGCCATCAGTCAAGCCAGGGGGCGAGAGACCCAGTACTTC.